This entry concerns a single TCR beta chain. Antigen unknown. The CDR3 spans 15 residues. Deletions cut 2 bases from V and 0 bases from J, with 11 bases between. Germline V gene lookup returns CDR1 SGHRS and CDR2 YFSETQ. This table comes from immunoSEQ multiplex PCR, and its TCRdb copy is limited to in-frame clones, with some not included. The data contain approximately 140,000 clones, roughly 90% of them seen just once; the ten biggest clones take up under 4%. This entry belongs to a study of T cell responses to AZD1222 COVID-19 vaccine. Broader study findings: Two AZD1222 administrations were followed by greater Spike-specific TCR breadth and depth. In the spike-specific TCR repertoire, nearly half reportedly target unmutated variant regions. Clonal diversity may have been underestimated, and the donors were mostly white British, with more females than males. Only six AZD1222 recipients tested seropositive at baseline.

This clonotype originated in an adult who received the AZD1222 COVID-19 vaccine. Sequencing was performed on peripheral blood, taken 28 days after the second AZD1222 dose. The chain carries TRBV5-1 and TRBJ1-1, with D possibly TRBD1 on 6 matching bases. In DNA form, the CDR3 reads TGCGCCAGCAGCTTCGGGGACACCATGAACACTGAAGCTTTCTTT. It yields the protein CASSFGDTMNTEAFF.